This entry concerns a single T cell receptor (beta chain). This specimen comes from a study of control samples from healthy donors and cancer patients. Sequencing used immunoSEQ multiplex PCR; TCRdb keeps in-frame clones, though not all of them. The sample shows roughly 370,000 clones, 80% to 95% of them seen only once. V gave up 0 bases and J gave up 4 bases, with 13 bases separating them. The CDR3 length is 15 residues. The germline V gene has CDR1 SGDLS and CDR2 YYNGEE. Sample: PBMCs. The chain is built from TRBV9 and TRBJ1-2; D is unclear. The TCR originated in a middle-aged man with head and neck cancer. CDR3 region: CASSVGMVGGYGYTF. The CDR3 nucleotides read TGTGCCAGCAGCGTAGGAATGGTTGGAGGCTATGGCTACACCTTC.